This T cell receptor beta chain was sequenced in a study of T-cell reconstitution after alpha-beta-depleted transplantation in children. From germline, CDR1 is MDHEN and CDR2 SYDVKM. Trimming cost V 7 bases and J 3 bases; bases outside gene matches: 6. This CDR3 region has 15 residues. Unique molecular identifiers were used to barcode this TCRbeta library. TCRdb used MiXCR to reprocess the PCR reads, holding one entry per CDR3 protein. The table records fewer than 550,000 distinct CDR3 sequences, around 15% of them present only once. Worth noting for this clonotype: Antigen: not known.

Study conclusions and caveats: Surviving thymic progenitors and recipient T cells were the source of high TCRbeta diversity at day 60 in some patients. After transplant, at about two months, alpha-beta T cells were reportedly derived from several hundred expanded graft clones. When one year had passed after transplant, most T-cell counts and diversity came from newly produced T cells.

The chain uses TRBV28 and TRBJ2-5; 12 bases align to TRBD2. This clonotype was obtained from a boy younger than two who had a stem cell transplant for Wiskott-Aldrich syndrome, so the T cells may come from the graft donor. This material consisted of PBMCs, mostly from graft donor cells, taken 360 days after TCRalphabeta/CD19-depleted stem cell transplant. CDR3 protein: CASNPGLAGKETQYF. CDR3 DNA: TGTGCCAGCAACCCAGGACTAGCGGGGAAAGAGACCCAGTACTTC. Together with reference TRBV28 and TRBJ2-5, the CDR3 gives the full variable domain: DVKVTQSSRYLVKRTGEKVFLECVQDMDHENMFWYRQDPGLGLRLIYFSYDVKMKEKGDIPEGYSVSREKKERFSLILESASTNQTSMYLCASNPGLAGKETQYFGPGTRLLVL.